The present TCR beta chain was sequenced within a study of blood T cell repertoires in COVID-19. Study processing details: Nucleated cell counts were estimated from reference gene primer amplification. The assay was immunoSEQ multiplex PCR, and TCRdb's table has in-frame clones only and misses some. V and J calls and clone size are those listed in that table; D and trimming were worked out from the DNA. The repertoire has under 55,000 clones, around four fifths of them found once; the top ten carry approximately 5%. Trimming stripped 0 bases from V and 6 bases from J, with 14 bases between. The CDR3 runs 15 residues. Per the germline V gene, CDR1 is LGHDT and CDR2 is YNNKEL (reference sequence). Participants reported their clinical history, and cohort assignment relied on those reports.

Sequenced material: PBMCs or T cells enriched from blood (not recorded which). The chain has TRBV3-1 (or the pseudogene TRBV3-2) and TRBJ1-2; possibly TRBD1 for D (5 bases). The receptor was derived from a woman aged 50 to 65 with acute COVID-19. DNA of the CDR3: TGTGCCAGCAGCCAAGAAGGGGCCGGGAGGAATGGCTACACCTTC. Protein product: CASSQEGAGRNGYTF.